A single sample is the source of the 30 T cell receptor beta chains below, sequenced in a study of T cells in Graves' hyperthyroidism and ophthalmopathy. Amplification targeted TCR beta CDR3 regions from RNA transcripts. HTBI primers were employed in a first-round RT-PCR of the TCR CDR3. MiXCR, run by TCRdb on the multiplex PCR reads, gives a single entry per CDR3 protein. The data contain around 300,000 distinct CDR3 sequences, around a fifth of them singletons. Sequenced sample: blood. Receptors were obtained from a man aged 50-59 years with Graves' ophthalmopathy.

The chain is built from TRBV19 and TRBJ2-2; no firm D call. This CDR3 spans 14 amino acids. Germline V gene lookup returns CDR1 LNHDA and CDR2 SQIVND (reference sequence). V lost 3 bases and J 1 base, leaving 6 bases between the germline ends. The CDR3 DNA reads TGTGCCAGTAGTATCCTGGGGAACACCGGGGAGCTGTTTTTT. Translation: CASSILGNTGELFF.

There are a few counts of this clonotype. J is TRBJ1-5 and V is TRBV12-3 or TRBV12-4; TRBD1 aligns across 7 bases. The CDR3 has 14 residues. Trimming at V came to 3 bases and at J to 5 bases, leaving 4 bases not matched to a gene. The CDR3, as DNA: TGTGCCAGCAGTTTTTGGACAGGCGATCAGCCCCAGCATTTT. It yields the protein CASSFWTGDQPQHF.

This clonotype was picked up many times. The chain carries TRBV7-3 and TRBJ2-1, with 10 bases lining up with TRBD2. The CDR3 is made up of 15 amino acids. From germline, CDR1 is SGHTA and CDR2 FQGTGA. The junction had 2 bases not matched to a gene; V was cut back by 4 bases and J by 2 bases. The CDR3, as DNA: TGTGCCAGCAGCTCTAGCGGGGGAGCCTACAATGAGCAGTTCTTC. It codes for CASSSSGGAYNEQFF. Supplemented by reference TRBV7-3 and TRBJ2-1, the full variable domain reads GAGVSQTPSNKVTEKGKYVELRCDPISGHTALYWYRQSLGQGPEFLIYFQGTGAADDSGLPNDRFFAVRPEGSVSTLKIQRTERGDSAVYLCASSSSGGAYNEQFFGPGTRLTVL.

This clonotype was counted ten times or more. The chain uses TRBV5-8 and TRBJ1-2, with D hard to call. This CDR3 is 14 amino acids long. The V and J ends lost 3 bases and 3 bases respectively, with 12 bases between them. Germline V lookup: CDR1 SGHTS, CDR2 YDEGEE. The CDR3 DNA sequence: TGTGCCAGCAGCTGGAGTGGGTCAGACTATGGCTACACCTTC. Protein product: CASSWSGSDYGYTF.

The CDR3, as DNA: TGTGCCAGCAGTTTATCGAGGGGACTAGCGGGAGAAAAGCAGTATTTT. Translation gives CASSLSRGLAGEKQYF. The V call is TRBV27, the J call TRBJ2-3; 14 nucleotides align to TRBD2. V dropped 0 bases and J dropped 11; count of bases not matched to a gene: 7. Looked up from germline, CDR1 is MNHEY and CDR2 is SMNVEV (reference sequence). CDR3 length: 16 residues.

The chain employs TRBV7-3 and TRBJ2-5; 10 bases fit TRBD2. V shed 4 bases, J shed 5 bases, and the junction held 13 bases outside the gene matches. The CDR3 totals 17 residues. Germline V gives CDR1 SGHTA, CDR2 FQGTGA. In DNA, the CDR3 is TGTGCCAGCAGCTGGCGGAGGAGCGGGAGGGGCAGGGAGACCCAGTACTTC. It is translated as CASSWRRSGRGRETQYF. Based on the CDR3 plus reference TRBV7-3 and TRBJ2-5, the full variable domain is GAGVSQTPSNKVTEKGKYVELRCDPISGHTALYWYRQSLGQGPEFLIYFQGTGAADDSGLPNDRFFAVRPEGSVSTLKIQRTERGDSAVYLCASSWRRSGRGRETQYFGPGTRLLVL.

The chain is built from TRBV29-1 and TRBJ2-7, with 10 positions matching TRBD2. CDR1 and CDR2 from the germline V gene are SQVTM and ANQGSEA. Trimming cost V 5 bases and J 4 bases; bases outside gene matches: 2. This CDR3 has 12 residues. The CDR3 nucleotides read TGCAGCGTTACTAGCGGGACATACGAGCAGTACTTC. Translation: CSVTSGTYEQYF.

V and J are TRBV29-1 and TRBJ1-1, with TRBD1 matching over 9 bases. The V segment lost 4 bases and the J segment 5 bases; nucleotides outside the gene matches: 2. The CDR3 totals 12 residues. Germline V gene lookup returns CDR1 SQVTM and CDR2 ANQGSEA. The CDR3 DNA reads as TGCAGCGTTGGGACAGGGGTTACTGAAGCTTTCTTT. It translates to CSVGTGVTEAFF.

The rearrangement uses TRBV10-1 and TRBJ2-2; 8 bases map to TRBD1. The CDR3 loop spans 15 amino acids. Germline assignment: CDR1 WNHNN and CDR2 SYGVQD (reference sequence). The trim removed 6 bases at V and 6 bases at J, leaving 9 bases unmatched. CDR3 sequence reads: CASSRGQGDAGELFF. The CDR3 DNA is TGCGCCAGCAGCCGCGGACAGGGCGACGCCGGGGAGCTGTTTTTT.

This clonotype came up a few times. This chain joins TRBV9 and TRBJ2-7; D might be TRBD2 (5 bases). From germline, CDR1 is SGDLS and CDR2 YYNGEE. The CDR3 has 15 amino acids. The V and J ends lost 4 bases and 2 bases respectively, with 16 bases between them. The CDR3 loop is CASSTSAGNPYEQYF. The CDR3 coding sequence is TGTGCCAGCAGCACATCGGCCGGGAACCCCTACGAGCAGTACTTC. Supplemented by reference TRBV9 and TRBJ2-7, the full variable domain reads DSGVTQTPKHLITATGQRVTLRCSPRSGDLSVYWYQQSLDQGLQFLIQYYNGEERAKGNILERFSAQQFPDLHSELNLSSLELGDSALYFCASSTSAGNPYEQYFGPGTRLTVT.

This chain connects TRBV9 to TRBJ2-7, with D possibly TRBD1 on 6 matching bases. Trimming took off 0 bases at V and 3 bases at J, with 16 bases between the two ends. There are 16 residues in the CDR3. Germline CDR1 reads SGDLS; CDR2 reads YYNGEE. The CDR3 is CASSVGAGAANYEQYF. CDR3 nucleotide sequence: TGTGCCAGCAGCGTAGGGGCAGGGGCCGCCAACTACGAGCAGTACTTC. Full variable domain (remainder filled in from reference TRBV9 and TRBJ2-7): DSGVTQTPKHLITATGQRVTLRCSPRSGDLSVYWYQQSLDQGLQFLIQYYNGEERAKGNILERFSAQQFPDLHSELNLSSLELGDSALYFCASSVGAGAANYEQYFGPGTRLTVT.

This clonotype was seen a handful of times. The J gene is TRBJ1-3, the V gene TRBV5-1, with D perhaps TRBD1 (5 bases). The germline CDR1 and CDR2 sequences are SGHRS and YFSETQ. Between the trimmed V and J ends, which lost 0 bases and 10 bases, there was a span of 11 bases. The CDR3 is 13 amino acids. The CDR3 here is CASSLAEGRTIYF. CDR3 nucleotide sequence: TGCGCCAGCAGCTTGGCCGAGGGGAGGACCATATATTTT.

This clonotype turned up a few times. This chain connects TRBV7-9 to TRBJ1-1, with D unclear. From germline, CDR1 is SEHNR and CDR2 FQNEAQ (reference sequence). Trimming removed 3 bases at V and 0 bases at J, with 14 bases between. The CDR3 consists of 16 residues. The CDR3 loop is CASSLDGTLMNTEAFF. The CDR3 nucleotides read TGTGCCAGCAGCTTGGACGGAACCCTCATGAACACTGAAGCTTTCTTT.

DNA of the CDR3: TGCAGTGCTAGAGAGGGAGGACTAGCGGAGGGATACAATGAGCAGTTCTTC. Residues: CSAREGGLAEGYNEQFF. The chain joins TRBV20-1 to TRBJ2-1, with TRBD2 identical over 10 bases. V was pared by 0 bases and J by 4 bases, with 9 bases of the junction left unmatched. Germline V gives CDR1 DFQATT, CDR2 SNEGSKA (reference sequence). The CDR3 spans 17 residues.

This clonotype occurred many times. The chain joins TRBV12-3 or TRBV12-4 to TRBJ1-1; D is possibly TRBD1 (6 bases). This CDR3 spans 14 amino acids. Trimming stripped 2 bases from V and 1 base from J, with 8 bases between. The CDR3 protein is CASSLRTANTEAFF. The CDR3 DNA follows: TGTGCCAGCAGTTTACGGACAGCGAACACTGAAGCTTTCTTT.

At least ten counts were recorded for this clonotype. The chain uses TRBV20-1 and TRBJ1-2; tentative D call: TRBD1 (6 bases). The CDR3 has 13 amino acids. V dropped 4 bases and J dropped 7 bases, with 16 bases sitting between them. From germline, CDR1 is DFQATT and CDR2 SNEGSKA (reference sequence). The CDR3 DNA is TGCAGTGCTACCGACCCGGGGGCGATTGGCTACACCTTC. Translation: CSATDPGAIGYTF.

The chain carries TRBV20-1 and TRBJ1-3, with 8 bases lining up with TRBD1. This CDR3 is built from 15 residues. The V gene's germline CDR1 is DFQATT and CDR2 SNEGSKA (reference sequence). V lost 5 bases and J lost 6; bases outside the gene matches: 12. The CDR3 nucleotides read TGCAGTGCTCTAATACAGGGGGATCTGACAAACACCATATATTTT. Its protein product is CSALIQGDLTNTIYF.

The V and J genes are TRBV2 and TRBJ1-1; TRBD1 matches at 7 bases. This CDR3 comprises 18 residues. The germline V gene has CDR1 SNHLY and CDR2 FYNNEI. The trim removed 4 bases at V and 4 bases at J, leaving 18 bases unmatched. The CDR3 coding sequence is TGTGCCAGCAGTGGGGACCCGACAGGGACGATTGTTAGCACTGAAGCTTTCTTT. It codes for CASSGDPTGTIVSTEAFF.

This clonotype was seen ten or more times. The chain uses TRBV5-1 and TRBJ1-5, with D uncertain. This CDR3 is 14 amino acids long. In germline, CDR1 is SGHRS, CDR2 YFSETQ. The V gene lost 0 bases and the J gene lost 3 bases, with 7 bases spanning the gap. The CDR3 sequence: CASSLDGNNQPQHF. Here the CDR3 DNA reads TGCGCCAGCAGCTTGGACGGGAACAATCAGCCCCAGCATTTT.

The CDR3 loop is CASSLVGGSGGSQETQYF. CDR3 nucleotides: TGTGCCAGCAGCTTAGTGGGAGGTAGCGGGGGGAGTCAAGAGACCCAGTACTTC. The chain is built from TRBV11-2 and TRBJ2-5; 10 bases fit TRBD2. Trimming cost V 1 base and J 2 bases; bases outside gene matches: 10. Germline lookup yields CDR1 SGHAT and CDR2 FQNNGV. CDR3 length equals 18 residues.

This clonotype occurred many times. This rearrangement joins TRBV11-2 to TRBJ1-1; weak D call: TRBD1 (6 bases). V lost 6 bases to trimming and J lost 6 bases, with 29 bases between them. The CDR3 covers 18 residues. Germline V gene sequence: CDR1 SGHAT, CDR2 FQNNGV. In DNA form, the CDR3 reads TGTGCCAGCAGTATTAGTATTCGGCAGGGGACTAGAGTATCTGAAGCTTTCTTT. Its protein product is CASSISIRQGTRVSEAFF.

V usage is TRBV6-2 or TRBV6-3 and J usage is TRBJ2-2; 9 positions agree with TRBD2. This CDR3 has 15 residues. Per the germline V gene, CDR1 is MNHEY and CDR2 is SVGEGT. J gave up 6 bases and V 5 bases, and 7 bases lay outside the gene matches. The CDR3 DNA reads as TGTGCCAGCAGTAAAGATCTAGCGGGGTCCGGGGAGCTGTTTTTT. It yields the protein CASSKDLAGSGELFF.

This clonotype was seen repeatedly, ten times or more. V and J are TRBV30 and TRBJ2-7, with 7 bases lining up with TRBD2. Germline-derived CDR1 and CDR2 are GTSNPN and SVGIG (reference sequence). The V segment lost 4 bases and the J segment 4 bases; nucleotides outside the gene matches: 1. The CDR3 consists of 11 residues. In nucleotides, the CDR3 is TGTGCCTGGACTAGCGGTTACGAGCAGTACTTC. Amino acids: CAWTSGYEQYF.

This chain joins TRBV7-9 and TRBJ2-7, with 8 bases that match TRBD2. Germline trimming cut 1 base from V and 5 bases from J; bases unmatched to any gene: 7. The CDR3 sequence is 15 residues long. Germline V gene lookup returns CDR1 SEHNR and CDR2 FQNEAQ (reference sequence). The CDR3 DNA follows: TGTGCCAGCAGCTTAGGGCGGGAGGCAAGGAACGAGCAGTACTTC. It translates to CASSLGREARNEQYF.

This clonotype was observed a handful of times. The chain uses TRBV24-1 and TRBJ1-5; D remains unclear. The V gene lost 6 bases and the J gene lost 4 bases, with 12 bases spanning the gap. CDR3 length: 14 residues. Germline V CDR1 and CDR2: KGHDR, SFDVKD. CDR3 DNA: TGTGCCACCAGTCACGGTGGGAGAAATCAGCCCCAGCATTTT. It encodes CATSHGGRNQPQHF.

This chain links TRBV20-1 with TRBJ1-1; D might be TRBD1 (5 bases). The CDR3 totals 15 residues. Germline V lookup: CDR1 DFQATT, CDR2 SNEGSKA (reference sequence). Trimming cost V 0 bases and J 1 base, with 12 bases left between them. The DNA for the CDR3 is TGCAGTGCTAGAGATAGCAGGACATCGAACACTGAAGCTTTCTTT. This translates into CSARDSRTSNTEAFF.

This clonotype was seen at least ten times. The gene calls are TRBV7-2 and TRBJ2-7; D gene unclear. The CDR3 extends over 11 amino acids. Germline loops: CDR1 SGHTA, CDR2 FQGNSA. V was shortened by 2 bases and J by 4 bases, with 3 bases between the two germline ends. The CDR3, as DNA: TGTGCCAGCAGCTTATTGTACGAGCAGTACTTC. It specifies CASSLLYEQYF.

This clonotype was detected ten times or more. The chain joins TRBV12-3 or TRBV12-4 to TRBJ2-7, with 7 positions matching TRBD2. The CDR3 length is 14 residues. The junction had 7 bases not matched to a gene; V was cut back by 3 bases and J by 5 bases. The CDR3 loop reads CASSFFGGSHEQYF. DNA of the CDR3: TGTGCCAGCAGTTTTTTCGGCGGGAGCCACGAGCAGTACTTC.

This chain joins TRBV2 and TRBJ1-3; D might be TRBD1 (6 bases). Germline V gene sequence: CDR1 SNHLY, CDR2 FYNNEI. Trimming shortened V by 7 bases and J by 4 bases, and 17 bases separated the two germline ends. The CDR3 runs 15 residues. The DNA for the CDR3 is TGTGCCAGCAATCCGCTCGCCGGACAGGGAAACACCATATATTTT. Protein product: CASNPLAGQGNTIYF.

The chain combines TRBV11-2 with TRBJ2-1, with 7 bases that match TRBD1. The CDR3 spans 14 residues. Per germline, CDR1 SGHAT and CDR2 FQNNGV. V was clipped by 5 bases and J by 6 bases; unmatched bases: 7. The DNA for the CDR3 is TGTGCCAGCAGCAAACCGGGACAGTTCAATGAGCAGTTCTTC. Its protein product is CASSKPGQFNEQFF.